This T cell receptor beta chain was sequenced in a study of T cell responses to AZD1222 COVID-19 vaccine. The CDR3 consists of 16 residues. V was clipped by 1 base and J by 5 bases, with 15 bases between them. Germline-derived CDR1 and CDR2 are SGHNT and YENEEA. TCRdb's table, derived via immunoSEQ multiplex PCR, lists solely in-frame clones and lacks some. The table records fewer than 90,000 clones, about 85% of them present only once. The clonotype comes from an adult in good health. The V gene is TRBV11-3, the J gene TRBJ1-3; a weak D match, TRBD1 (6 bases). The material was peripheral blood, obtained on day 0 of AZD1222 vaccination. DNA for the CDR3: TGTGCCAGCAGCTTAGGGCGTGGAAGGGGGAGAAACACCATATATTTT. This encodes CASSLGRGRGRNTIYF.